This TCR beta chain was sequenced in a study of T cells in localized non-small cell lung cancer. Study-wide findings and caveats: There was higher T cell clonality in uninvolved adjacent lung than in tumor, and it was highest there.

Remarks on this clone: Antigen specificity is unknown.

Sequencing used immunoSEQ multiplex PCR; TCRdb keeps in-frame clones, though not all of them. The sample includes roughly 1,000 clones, about 31% of them seen just once. This clonotype was obtained from a male donor aged 60 or over with stage II lung adenocarcinoma. Specimen: normal lung tissue next to the tumor, collected before any cancer treatment.

The CDR3 loop reads CASSPSPMNTEAFF. CDR3 coding DNA: TGTGCCAGCTCTCCCAGCCCCATGAACACTGAAGCTTTCTTT. The rearrangement joins TRBV18 to TRBJ1-1; no firm D call. This CDR3 has 14 amino acids. V lost 6 bases to trimming and J lost 0 bases, with 11 bases between them. Germline assignment: CDR1 KGHSH and CDR2 LQKENI.